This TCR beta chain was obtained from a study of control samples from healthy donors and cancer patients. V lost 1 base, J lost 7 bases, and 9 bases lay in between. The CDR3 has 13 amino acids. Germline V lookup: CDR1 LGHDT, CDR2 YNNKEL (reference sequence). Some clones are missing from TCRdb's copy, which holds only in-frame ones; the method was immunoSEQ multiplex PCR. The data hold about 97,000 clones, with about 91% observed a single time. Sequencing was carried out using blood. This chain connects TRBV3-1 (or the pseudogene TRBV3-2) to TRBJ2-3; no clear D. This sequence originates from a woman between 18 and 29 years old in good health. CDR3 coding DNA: TGTGCCAGCAGCCAAGGGGCAGGCTATACGCAGTATTTT. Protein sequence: CASSQGAGYTQYF.